Each of the 10 T cell receptor beta chains below was sequenced from the same sample in a study of T cell repertoires in cytomegalovirus infection. TCRdb itself ran the reads through MiXCR, one entry per CDR3 protein. The top ten hold about 12% of the sample, which has approximately 500,000 distinct CDR3 sequences, more than 25% seen once. The sample consisted of PBMCs. Every receptor here comes from a human donor in good health (CMV status not recorded). Some clones in this sample may be carry-over from other donors' samples.

This clonotype was seen more than once but under ten times. The gene calls are TRBV19 and TRBJ2-1, with D perhaps matching TRBD1 or TRBD2 (5 bases each). Germline lookup yields CDR1 LNHDA and CDR2 SQIVND (reference sequence). Deletions cut 1 base from V and 4 bases from J, with 5 bases between. The CDR3 extends over 13 amino acids. CDR3 nucleotides: TGTGCCAGTAGTATAGGGGGGTACAATGAGCAGTTCTTC. Protein product: CASSIGGYNEQFF.

This clonotype was picked up many times. The genes are TRBV7-9 and TRBJ1-5; D remains unclear. Trimming removed 3 bases from V and 4 bases from J, with 10 bases in between. The CDR3 loop spans 14 amino acids. The germline gives CDR1 SEHNR, CDR2 FQNEAQ (reference sequence). The CDR3 sequence is CASSFDQVNQPQHF. For the CDR3, the DNA is TGTGCCAGCAGCTTCGATCAAGTAAATCAGCCCCAGCATTTT.

Concerning this clonotype itself: This may come from a read error, since a much larger clone is one base off. The rearrangement joins TRBV7-2 to TRBJ2-1; perhaps TRBD2 as D (5 bases). The V end was cut by 5 bases, the J end by 8 bases, with 19 bases between. CDR3 length: 15 residues. In germline, CDR1 is SGHTA, CDR2 FQGNSA. CDR3 protein: CASSVPGIEVHEQFF. CDR3 nucleotides: TGTGCCAGCAGCGTTCCGGGAATAGAAGTCCATGAGCAGTTCTTC.

This clonotype was recorded at least ten times. The genes are TRBV7-2 and TRBJ2-2, with 7 nucleotides matching TRBD2. Per the germline V gene, CDR1 is SGHTA and CDR2 is FQGNSA. V lost 5 bases, J lost 0 bases, and 6 bases stayed unmatched. The CDR3 is made up of 16 amino acids. The CDR3 DNA sequence: TGTGCCAGCAGCCGGACTAGGGCCTCGAACACCGGGGAGCTGTTTTTT. This codes for CASSRTRASNTGELFF.

The chain links TRBV7-2 to TRBJ2-5; 11 positions match TRBD2. The CDR3 is 17 amino acids. After removal of 5 bases from V and 3 bases from J, the junction contained 11 bases not matched to a gene. From germline, CDR1 is SGHTA and CDR2 FQGNSA. CDR3 coding DNA: TGTGCCAGCAGCCCATCCTGGGGTAGCGGGAGGGAAGAGACCCAGTACTTC. The encoded protein is CASSPSWGSGREETQYF. The whole variable domain, filled in from reference TRBV7-2 and TRBJ2-5, reads GAGVSQSPSNKVTEKGKDVELRCDPISGHTALYWYRQSLGQGLEFLIYFQGNSAPDKSGLPSDRFSAERTGGSVSTLTIQRTQQEDSAVYLCASSPSWGSGREETQYFGPGTRLLVL.

The chain couples TRBV19 to TRBJ1-2, with a possible D match to TRBD1 (5 bases). Between the trimmed V and J ends, which lost 7 bases and 4 bases, there was a span of 19 bases. The germline gives CDR1 LNHDA, CDR2 SQIVND (reference sequence). The CDR3 is 15 amino acids. The CDR3 here is CASTPGTGIAYGYTF. The CDR3 DNA follows: TGTGCCAGTACCCCAGGGACGGGGATCGCCTATGGCTACACCTTC. The full variable domain, its missing parts supplied by reference TRBV19 and TRBJ1-2, is DGGITQSPKYLFRKEGQNVTLSCEQNLNHDAMYWYRQDPGQGLRLIYYSQIVNDFQKGDIAEGYSVSREKKESFPLTVTSAQKNPTAFYLCASTPGTGIAYGYTFGSGTRLTVV.

The V gene is TRBV24-1, the J gene TRBJ2-1; 8 nucleotides align to TRBD1. Germline V gene data show CDR1 as KGHDR and CDR2 as SFDVKD. After removal of 7 bases from V and 1 base from J, the junction contained 2 bases not matched to a gene. The CDR3 spans 14 residues. The CDR3 here is CATRQGASYNEQFF. CDR3 bases: TGTGCCACCAGGCAGGGGGCGTCCTACAATGAGCAGTTCTTC.

V usage is TRBV19 and J usage is TRBJ1-1; D remains unclear. The germline gives CDR1 LNHDA, CDR2 SQIVND (reference sequence). V gave up 9 bases and J gave up 5 bases, with 22 bases separating them. This CDR3 contains 15 residues. CDR3 nucleotides: TGTGCCAGCACCGGACCTGGGCGGGCTAAGACTGAAGCTTTCTTT. Residues: CASTGPGRAKTEAFF.

V usage is TRBV7-6 and J usage is TRBJ2-1; D possibly corresponds to TRBD1 (5 bases). The CDR3 is 16 amino acids. Germline V gives CDR1 SGHVS, CDR2 FNYEAQ. V shed 2 bases and J shed 0 bases, with 11 bases lying between them. The CDR3 protein is CASSLSIDSSYNEQFF. CDR3 DNA: TGTGCCAGCAGCTTATCTATAGACAGCTCCTACAATGAGCAGTTCTTC.

Only a few counts were recorded for this clonotype. V and J are TRBV20-1 and TRBJ2-7; either TRBD1 or TRBD2 may fit D (6 bases each). The germline gives CDR1 DFQATT, CDR2 SNEGSKA (reference sequence). V gave up 6 bases and J gave up 12 bases, with 18 bases separating them. The CDR3 runs to 11 residues. The CDR3 DNA follows: TGCAGTGCGGAGGGGGGTCGACGCGGGTACTTC. As protein: CSAEGGRRGYF.